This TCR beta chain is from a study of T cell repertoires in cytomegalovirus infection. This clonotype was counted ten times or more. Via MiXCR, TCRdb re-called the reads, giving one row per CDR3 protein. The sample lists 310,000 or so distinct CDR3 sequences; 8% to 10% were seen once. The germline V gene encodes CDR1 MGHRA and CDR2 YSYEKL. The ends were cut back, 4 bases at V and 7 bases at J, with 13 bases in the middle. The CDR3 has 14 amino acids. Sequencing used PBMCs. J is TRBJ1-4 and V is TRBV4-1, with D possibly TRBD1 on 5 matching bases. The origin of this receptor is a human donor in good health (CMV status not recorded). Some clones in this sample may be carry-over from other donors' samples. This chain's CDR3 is CASSLDMAGEKLFF. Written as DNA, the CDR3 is TGCGCCAGCAGCCTGGACATGGCGGGTGAAAAACTGTTTTTT.